This T cell receptor (beta chain) was obtained from a study of blood T cell repertoires in COVID-19. V shed 1 base and J 6 bases; nucleotides not matched to a gene: 12. This CDR3 is built from 17 residues. Germline values: CDR1 KGHDR, CDR2 SFDVKD. Categorization into cohorts depended on clinical history that participants reported. Exposed enrollees had met someone with a PCR-confirmed or clinician-diagnosed COVID-19 case at some point within the 2 weeks before study entry. Only in-frame clones appear in the TCRdb table, and some are missing; sequencing was by immunoSEQ multiplex PCR. The sample has 350,000 to 450,000 clones; about nine tenths are singletons.

This clonotype was obtained from a woman aged 40-49 years who had been exposed to COVID-19. Material for sequencing was PBMCs or T cells enriched from blood (not recorded which). The chain carries TRBV24-1 and TRBJ1-1, with 8 bases matching TRBD1. DNA for the CDR3: TGTGCCACCAGTGATTTCGCCCAGGGGGCGATGGTCCCTGAAGCTTTCTTT. Its protein product is CATSDFAQGAMVPEAFF.